This T cell receptor beta chain is from a study of cytomegalovirus exposure and HLA in healthy donors. General observations from the study: Per a later analysis, 15,000 to 20,000 TCR beta sequences showed association with HLA alleles at 0.05 false discovery rate. In a later analysis, HLA-C alleles had the fewest associated TCRs, DRB1 alleles the most. The study labeled 170 or so TCR beta chains cytomegalovirus-associated.

PCR was performed using 60 Vbeta and 13 Jbeta primers. The protocol was immunoSEQ multiplex PCR, while the TCRdb copy is restricted to in-frame clones and leaves out a portion. The table records some 99,000 clones, 75% to 80% of them present only once. In regard to this clone: Its antigen is undetermined.

CDR3 size: 18 residues. CDR1 is SGHVS and CDR2 is FNYEAQ in the germline V gene. The V gene lost 5 bases and the J gene lost 5 bases, with 24 bases spanning the gap. This sequence was found in a female donor in good health and CMV-seronegative. The material sequenced was PBMCs. The V and J genes are TRBV7-6 and TRBJ2-2; perhaps TRBD1 as D (5 bases). This chain's CDR3 is CASSPMSGPLKGTGELFF. CDR3 DNA sequence: TGTGCCAGCAGCCCGATGTCAGGGCCATTGAAAGGGACCGGGGAGCTGTTTTTT.